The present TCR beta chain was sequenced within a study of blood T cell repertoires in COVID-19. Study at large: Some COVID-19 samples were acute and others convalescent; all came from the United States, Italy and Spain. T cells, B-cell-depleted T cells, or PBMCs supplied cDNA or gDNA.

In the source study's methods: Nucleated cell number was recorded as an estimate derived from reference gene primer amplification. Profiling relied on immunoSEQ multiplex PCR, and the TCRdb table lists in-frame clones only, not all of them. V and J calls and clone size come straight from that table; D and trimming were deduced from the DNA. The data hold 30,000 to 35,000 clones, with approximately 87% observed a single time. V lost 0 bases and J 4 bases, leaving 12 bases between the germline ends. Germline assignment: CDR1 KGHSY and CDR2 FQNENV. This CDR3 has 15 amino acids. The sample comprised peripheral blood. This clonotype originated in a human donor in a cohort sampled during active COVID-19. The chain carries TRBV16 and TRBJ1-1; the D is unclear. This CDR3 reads CASSQSLRRGTEAFF. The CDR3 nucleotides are TGTGCCAGCAGCCAATCTCTACGGCGGGGCACTGAAGCTTTCTTT.